The T cell receptor beta chain described here comes from a study of spatial heterogeneity in lung cancer. Overall study context: Alpha-chain sequences were detected in numbers that were consistently lower than beta-chain sequences.

This clonotype was seen at least ten times. The antigen is unknown. Because this beta chain is a stray read in a library intended to capture alpha chains, its abundance should not be given much weight. Time point reported: sample taken at primary tumor resection. Study-level results: Expanded intratumoral alpha and beta TCR counts tracked tumor mutation counts.

TCRdb reprocessed the 5' RACE reads with MiXCR, giving one entry per CDR3 protein. Of about 9,800 distinct CDR3 sequences listed, 5.5% to 7% were seen once; the top ten hold over 9.5%. The specimen was lung tumor tissue, collected at surgery. This clonotype was obtained from a male donor with early-stage non-small cell lung cancer.

CDR3 DNA: TGCGCCAGCAGCCTGACAGGGGGCACGCACACCATATATTTT. Translation gives CASSLTGGTHTIYF. The chain is built from TRBV4-1 and TRBJ1-3, with TRBD1 identical over 10 bases. Germline assignment: CDR1 MGHRA and CDR2 YSYEKL. Losses at the gene ends were 4 bases for V and 8 bases for J; bases not matched to a gene: 5. The CDR3 is 14 residues long.